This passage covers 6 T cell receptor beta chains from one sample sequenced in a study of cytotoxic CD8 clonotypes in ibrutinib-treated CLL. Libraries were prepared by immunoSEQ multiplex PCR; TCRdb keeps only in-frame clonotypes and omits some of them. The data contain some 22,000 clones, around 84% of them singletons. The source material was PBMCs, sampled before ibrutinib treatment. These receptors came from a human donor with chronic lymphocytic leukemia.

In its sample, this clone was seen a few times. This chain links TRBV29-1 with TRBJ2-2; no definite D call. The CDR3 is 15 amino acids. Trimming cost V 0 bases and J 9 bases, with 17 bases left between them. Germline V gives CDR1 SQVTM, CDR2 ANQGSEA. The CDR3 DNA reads TGCAGCGTTGAAGATTATTCCCCTAAGGGCAGGGAGCTGTTTTTT. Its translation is CSVEDYSPKGRELFF.

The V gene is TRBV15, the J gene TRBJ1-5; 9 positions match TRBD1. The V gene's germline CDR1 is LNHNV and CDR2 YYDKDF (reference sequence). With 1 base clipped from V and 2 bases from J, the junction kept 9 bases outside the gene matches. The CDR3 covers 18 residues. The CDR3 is CATSRGSGTGTGNQPQHF. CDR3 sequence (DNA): TGTGCCACCAGCAGAGGTTCCGGGACAGGGACGGGCAATCAGCCCCAGCATTTT.

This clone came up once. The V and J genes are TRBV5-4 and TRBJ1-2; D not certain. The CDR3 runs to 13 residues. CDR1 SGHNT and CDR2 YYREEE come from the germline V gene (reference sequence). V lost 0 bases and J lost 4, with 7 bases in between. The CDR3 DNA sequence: TGTGCCAGCAGCTTGGTAGACACCTATGGCTACACCTTC. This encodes CASSLVDTYGYTF. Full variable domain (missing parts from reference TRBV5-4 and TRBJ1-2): ETGVTQSPTHLIKTRGQQVTLRCSSQSGHNTVSWYQQALGQGPQFIFQYYREEENGRGNFPPRFSGLQFPNYSSELNVNALELDDSALYLCASSLVDTYGYTFGSGTRLTVV.

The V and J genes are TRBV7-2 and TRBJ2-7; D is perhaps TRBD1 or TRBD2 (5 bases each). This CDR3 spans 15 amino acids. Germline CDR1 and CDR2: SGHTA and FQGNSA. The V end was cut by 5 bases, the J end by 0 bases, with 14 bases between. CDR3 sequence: CASSRGERSSYEQYF. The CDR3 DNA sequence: TGTGCCAGCAGCCGAGGGGAGAGGAGCTCCTACGAGCAGTACTTC. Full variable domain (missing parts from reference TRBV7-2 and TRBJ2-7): GAGVSQSPSNKVTEKGKDVELRCDPISGHTALYWYRQSLGQGLEFLIYFQGNSAPDKSGLPSDRFSAERTGGSVSTLTIQRTQQEDSAVYLCASSRGERSSYEQYFGPGTRLTVT.

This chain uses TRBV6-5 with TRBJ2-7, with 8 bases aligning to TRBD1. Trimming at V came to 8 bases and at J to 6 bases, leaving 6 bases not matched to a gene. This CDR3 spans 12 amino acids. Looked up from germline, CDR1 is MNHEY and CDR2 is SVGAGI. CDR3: CASGSDRVEQYF. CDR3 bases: TGTGCCAGCGGCTCGGACAGGGTCGAGCAGTACTTC.

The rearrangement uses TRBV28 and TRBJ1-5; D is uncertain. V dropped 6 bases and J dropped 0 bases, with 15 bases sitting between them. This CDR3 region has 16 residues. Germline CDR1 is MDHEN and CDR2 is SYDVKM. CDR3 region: CASSVLGGNSNQPQHF. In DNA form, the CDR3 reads TGTGCCAGCAGCGTCTTGGGCGGAAATAGCAATCAGCCCCAGCATTTT.